This TCR beta chain emerged from a study of cytomegalovirus exposure and HLA in healthy donors. Amplification used 60 Vbeta primers and 13 Jbeta primers. Sequencing was performed with immunoSEQ multiplex PCR; in TCRdb, only in-frame clones are kept and a portion is missing. The data show about 120,000 clones, approximately 80% seen once. This CDR3 contains 17 residues. Germline V gene data show CDR1 as SGHVS and CDR2 as FNYEAQ. Trimming cost V 0 bases and J 4 bases; bases outside gene matches: 9. The chain joins TRBV7-6 to TRBJ2-5; the match to TRBD1 covers 9 bases. The sequence was obtained from a man in his late teens or twenties in good health and CMV-seropositive. The sample consisted of PBMCs. CDR3 amino acids: CASSLATGGLMLETQYF. The CDR3 DNA is TGTGCCAGCAGCTTAGCGACAGGGGGATTGATGCTAGAGACCCAGTACTTC.